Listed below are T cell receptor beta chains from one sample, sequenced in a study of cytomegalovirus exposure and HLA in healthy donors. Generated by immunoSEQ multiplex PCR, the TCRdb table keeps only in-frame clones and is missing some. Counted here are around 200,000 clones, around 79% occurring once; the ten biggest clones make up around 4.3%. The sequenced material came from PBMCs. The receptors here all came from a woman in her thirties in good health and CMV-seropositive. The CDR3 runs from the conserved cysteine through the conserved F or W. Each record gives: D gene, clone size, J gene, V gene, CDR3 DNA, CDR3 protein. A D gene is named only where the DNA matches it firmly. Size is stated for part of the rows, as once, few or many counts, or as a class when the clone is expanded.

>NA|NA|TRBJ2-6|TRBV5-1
TGCGCCAGCAGCTTGTATGGGGGCGGTGGGGCCAACGTCCTGACTTTC
CASSLYGGGGANVLTF
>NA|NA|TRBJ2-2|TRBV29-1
TGCAGCGTCAGAGGGGGGGCGCGATCCACCGGGGAGCTGTTTTTT
CSVRGGARSTGELFF
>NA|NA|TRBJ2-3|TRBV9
TGTGCCAGCAGCGTAGCTCAAGGGGGTACAGATACGCAGTATTTT
CASSVAQGGTDTQYF
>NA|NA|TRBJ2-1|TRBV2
TGTGCCAGCAGCCCGAGGAATGAGCAGTTCTTC
CASSPRNEQFF
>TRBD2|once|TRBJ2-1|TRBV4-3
TGCGCCAGCAGTCCGGCCGGGACTAGCGGGATGTATGAGCAGTTCTTC
CASSPAGTSGMYEQFF
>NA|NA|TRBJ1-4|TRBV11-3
TGTGCCAGCAGCAATAGGGGGTCGGGAAAACTGTTTTTT
CASSNRGSGKLFF
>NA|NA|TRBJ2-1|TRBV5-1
TGCGCCAGCAGCCTCGCGGGGAGGACCTCTGATGAGCAGTTCTTC
CASSLAGRTSDEQFF
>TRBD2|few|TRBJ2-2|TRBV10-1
TGCGCCAGCAGTGAGACTAGCGGGACCGGGGAGCTGTTTTTT
CASSETSGTGELFF
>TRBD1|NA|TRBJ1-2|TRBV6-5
TGTGCCAGCAAGGTCGGGACAGGGGGAGGCTACACCTTC
CASKVGTGGGYTF
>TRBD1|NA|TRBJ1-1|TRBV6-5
TGTGCCAGCAGTTACTCGAACAGGGGGCAAGCTTTCTTT
CASSYSNRGQAFF
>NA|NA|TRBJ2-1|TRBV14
TGTGCCAGCAGCCAACAGGGCGGACCCTACAATGAGCAGTTCTTC
CASSQQGGPYNEQFF
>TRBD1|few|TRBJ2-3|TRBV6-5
TGTGCCAGCAGTCACCAGACAGGGGGCACAGATACGCAGTATTTT
CASSHQTGGTDTQYF
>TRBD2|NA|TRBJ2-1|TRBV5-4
TGTGCCAGCAGCTTGGGACTAGCGGGATACAATGAGCAGTTCTTC
CASSLGLAGYNEQFF
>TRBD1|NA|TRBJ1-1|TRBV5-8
TGTGCCAGCAGCTTGTTACGCTCTCCAGACAGGGACACTGAAGCTTTCTTT
CASSLLRSPDRDTEAFF
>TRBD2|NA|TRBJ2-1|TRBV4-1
TGCGCCAGCAGCCAAGTAGCGGGGCCGCAGTTCTTC
CASSQVAGPQFF
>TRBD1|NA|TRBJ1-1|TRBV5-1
TGCGCCAGCAGTTCTTCAGGGGGTTACACTGAAGCTTTCTTT
CASSSSGGYTEAFF
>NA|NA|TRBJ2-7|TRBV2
TGTGCCAGCAGTGAAAAGTTTCAGGGGGAGCAGTACTTC
CASSEKFQGEQYF
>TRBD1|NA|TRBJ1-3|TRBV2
TGTGCCATCCTGAGGACAGGGGCCTACTTCTCTGGAAACACCATATATTTT
CAILRTGAYFSGNTIYF
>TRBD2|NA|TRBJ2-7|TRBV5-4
TGTGCCAGCAGCTTGGCCCCTCTAGCGGGAGGATTGTACGAGCAGTACTTC
CASSLAPLAGGLYEQYF
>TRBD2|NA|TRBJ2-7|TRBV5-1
TGCGCCAGCAGCCCTCGGGTAGCGGGATCCTACGAGCAGTACTTC
CASSPRVAGSYEQYF
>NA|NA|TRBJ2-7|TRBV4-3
TGCGCCAGCAGCCAAGGCCTGGGGAGACACGAGCAGTACTTC
CASSQGLGRHEQYF
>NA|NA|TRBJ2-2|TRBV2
TGTGCCAGCAGTCCCTCAGGGGAAAGGACCGGGGAGCTGTTTTTT
CASSPSGERTGELFF
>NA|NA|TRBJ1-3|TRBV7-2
TGTGCCAGCAGCCTCTCGGGGACGGACTACTGGGGAAACACCATATATTTT
CASSLSGTDYWGNTIYF
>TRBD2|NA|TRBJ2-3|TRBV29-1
TGCAGCGTAGATCAGGGAGGGGCAGATACGCAGTATTTT
CSVDQGGADTQYF
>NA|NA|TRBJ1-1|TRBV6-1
TGTTTCGTCGGGGTCCAGGCGTTGAACACTGAAGCTTTCTTT
CFVGVQALNTEAFF
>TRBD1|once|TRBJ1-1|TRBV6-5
TGTGCCAGCAGCAGGGGGCGCATCACTGAAGCTTTCTTT
CASSRGRITEAFF
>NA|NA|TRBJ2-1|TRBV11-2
TGTGCCAGCAGCCCGGAGTCGGGAGTCTCCTACAATGAGCAGTTCTTC
CASSPESGVSYNEQFF
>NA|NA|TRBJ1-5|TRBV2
TGTGCCAGCACTACAGGTAGCGGGCTTAATCAGCCCCAGCATTTT
CASTTGSGLNQPQHF
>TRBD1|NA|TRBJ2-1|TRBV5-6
TGTGCCAGCAGCTTGGCTTTGGGACAGGGGTATAATGAGCAGTTCTTC
CASSLALGQGYNEQFF
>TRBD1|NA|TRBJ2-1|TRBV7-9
TGTGCCAGCAGCCCCTTGCCCCAGGACAGGGACGAAAATGAGCAGTTCTTC
CASSPLPQDRDENEQFF
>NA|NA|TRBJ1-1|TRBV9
TGTGCCAGCAGCGTAGAGACAAGGACTGAAGCTTTCTTT
CASSVETRTEAFF
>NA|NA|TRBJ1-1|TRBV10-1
TGCGCCAGCAGTGAGGGACAACTGGGGTGGACTGAAGCTTTCTTT
CASSEGQLGWTEAFF
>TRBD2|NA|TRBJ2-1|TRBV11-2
TGTGCCAGCAGCTCTGCTAGCGGGAGAGCTAGTGAGCAGTTCTTC
CASSSASGRASEQFF
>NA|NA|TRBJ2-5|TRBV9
TGTGCCAGCAGCGCCTCAGGGAGGGAGACCCAGTACTTC
CASSASGRETQYF
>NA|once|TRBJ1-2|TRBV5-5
TGTGCCAGCAGCCCGACAGCAACTAACTATGGCTACACCTTC
CASSPTATNYGYTF
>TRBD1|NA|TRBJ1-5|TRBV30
TGTGCCTGGAGTGGGGGGACAGCTAATCAGCCCCAGCATTTT
CAWSGGTANQPQHF
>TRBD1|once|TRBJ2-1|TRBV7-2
TGTGCCAGCAGCCACAGGGGCGGTGAGCAGTTCTTC
CASSHRGGEQFF
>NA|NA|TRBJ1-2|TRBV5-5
TGTGCCAGCAGCTCACCTGCGGGGCGGCCGGACGGCTATGGCTACACCTTC
CASSSPAGRPDGYGYTF
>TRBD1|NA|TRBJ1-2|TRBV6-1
TGTGCCAGCACCCGGGACAGGGGTGGCTATGGCTACACCTTC
CASTRDRGGYGYTF
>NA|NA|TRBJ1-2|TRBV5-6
TGTGCCAGCAGCCTACTACAGGGTTTAAAGGACTATGGCTACACCTTC
CASSLLQGLKDYGYTF
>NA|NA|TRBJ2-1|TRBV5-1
TGCGCCAGCAGCCTAGAGAGCTCCTACAATGAGCAGTTCTTC
CASSLESSYNEQFF